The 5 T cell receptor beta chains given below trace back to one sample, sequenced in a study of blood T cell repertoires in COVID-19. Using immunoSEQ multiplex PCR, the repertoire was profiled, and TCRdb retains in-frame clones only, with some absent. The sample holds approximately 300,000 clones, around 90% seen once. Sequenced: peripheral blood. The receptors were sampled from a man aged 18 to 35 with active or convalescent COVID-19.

In nucleotides, the CDR3 is TGTGCCAGCAGCCCTGGAGCTCACAACACCGGGGAGCTGTTTTTT. Encoded protein: CASSPGAHNTGELFF. The J gene is TRBJ2-2, the V gene TRBV7-8; D unresolved. Germline CDR1 and CDR2: SGHVS and FQNEAQ. The V end was cut by 5 bases, the J end by 2 bases, with 12 bases between. The CDR3 runs 15 residues. Complete variable domain (other parts from reference TRBV7-8 and TRBJ2-2): GAGVSQSPRYKVAKRGQDVALRCDPISGHVSLFWYQQALGQGPEFLTYFQNEAQLDKSGLPSDRFFAERPEGSVSTLKIQRTQQEDSAVYLCASSPGAHNTGELFFGEGSRLTVL.

CDR3 nucleotides: TGTGCCAGCAGTGAGGAGGGAGTACAAGCTTTCTTT. It yields the protein CASSEEGVQAFF. The chain carries TRBV2 and TRBJ1-1, with no clear D. The CDR3 has 12 residues. V shed 3 bases and J shed 9 bases, with 11 bases lying between them. The germline V gene encodes CDR1 SNHLY and CDR2 FYNNEI.

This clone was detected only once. This CDR3 reads CASSMWAGLQDNEQFF. CDR3 nucleotide sequence: TGTGCCAGTAGTATGTGGGCGGGACTACAAGACAATGAGCAGTTCTTC. The J gene is TRBJ2-1, the V gene TRBV19, with 7 nucleotides matching TRBD2. J was trimmed by 5 bases and V by 3 bases; bases with no gene match: 10. The germline V gene has CDR1 LNHDA and CDR2 SQIVND (reference sequence). This CDR3 has 16 residues.

DNA for the CDR3: TGTGCCAGCAGTGAAGGGACTAGCGGGGGACACCGCCAAGAGACCCAGTACTTC. Amino acids: CASSEGTSGGHRQETQYF. The J gene is TRBJ2-5, the V gene TRBV2, with 13 bases aligning to TRBD2. Trimming cost V 1 base and J 1 base; bases outside gene matches: 6. This CDR3 is built from 18 residues. CDR1 is SNHLY, CDR2 FYNNEI, per germline.

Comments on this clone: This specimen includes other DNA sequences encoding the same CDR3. CDR3 protein: CASSFKRHYEQYF. As DNA, the CDR3 is TGTGCCAGCAGTTTCAAGCGTCACTACGAGCAGTACTTC. V and J are TRBV12-3 or TRBV12-4 and TRBJ2-7; D unresolved. The V end lost 3 bases, the J end lost 3 bases, and 9 bases lay between the germline ends. There are 13 residues in the CDR3.